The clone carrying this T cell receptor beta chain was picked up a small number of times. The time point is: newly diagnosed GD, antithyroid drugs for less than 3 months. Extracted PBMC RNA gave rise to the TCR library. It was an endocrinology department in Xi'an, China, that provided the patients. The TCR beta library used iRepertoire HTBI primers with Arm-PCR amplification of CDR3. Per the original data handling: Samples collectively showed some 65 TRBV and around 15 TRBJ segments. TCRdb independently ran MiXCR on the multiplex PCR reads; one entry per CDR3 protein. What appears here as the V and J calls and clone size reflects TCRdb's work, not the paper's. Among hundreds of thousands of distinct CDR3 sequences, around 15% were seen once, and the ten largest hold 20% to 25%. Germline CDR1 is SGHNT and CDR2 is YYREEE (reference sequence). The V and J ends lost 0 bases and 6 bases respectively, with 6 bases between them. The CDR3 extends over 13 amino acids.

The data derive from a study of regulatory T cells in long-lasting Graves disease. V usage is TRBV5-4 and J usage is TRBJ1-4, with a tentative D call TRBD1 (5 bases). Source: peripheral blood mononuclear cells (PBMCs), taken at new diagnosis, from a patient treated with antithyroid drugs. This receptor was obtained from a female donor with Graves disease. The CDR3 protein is CASSLEGDEKLFF. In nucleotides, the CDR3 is TGTGCCAGCAGCTTGGAAGGGGATGAAAAACTGTTTTTT.